This TCR beta chain was retrieved from a study of T cell clones after liver transplantation. This clone was observed once. Trimming left V 7 bases short and J 0 bases short, with 9 bases between. CDR1 is SQVTM and CDR2 is ANQGSEA in the germline V gene. CDR3 length: 13 amino acids. Sequencing was performed with immunoSEQ multiplex PCR; in TCRdb, only in-frame clones are kept and a portion is missing. The repertoire includes under 150,000 clones, about nine tenths of them detected once, and 0.65% to 0.95% sits in the top ten. The source material was CD4+ T cells from blood, sampled 12 months after liver transplant. The sequence derives from a human patient who received a liver transplant. The graft donor may account for some of the T cells. The chain combines TRBV29-1 with TRBJ2-2, with D possibly matching TRBD2 (5 bases). CDR3 bases: TGCAGCGGAGGAGGCGCGAACACCGGGGAGCTGTTTTTT. Protein product: CSGGGANTGELFF.